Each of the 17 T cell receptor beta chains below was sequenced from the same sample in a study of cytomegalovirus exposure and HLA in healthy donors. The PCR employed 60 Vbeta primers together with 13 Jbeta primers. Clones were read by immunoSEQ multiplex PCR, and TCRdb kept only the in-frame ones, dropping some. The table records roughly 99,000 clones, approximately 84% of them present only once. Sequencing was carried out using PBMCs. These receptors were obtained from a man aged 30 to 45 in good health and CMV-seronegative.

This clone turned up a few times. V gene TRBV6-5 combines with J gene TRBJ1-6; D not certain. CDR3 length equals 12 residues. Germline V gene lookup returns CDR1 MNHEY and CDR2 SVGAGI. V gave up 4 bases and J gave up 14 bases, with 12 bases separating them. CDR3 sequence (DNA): TGTGCCAGCAGTTCTCCCCTAGGATCCCTCCACTTT. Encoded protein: CASSSPLGSLHF.

CDR3 DNA: TGTGCCAGCAGCACGAGCGGGCCTGCGCTGCGCACAGATACGCAGTATTTT. Translation gives CASSTSGPALRTDTQYF. V gene TRBV9 combines with J gene TRBJ2-3, with a possible D match to TRBD2 (6 bases). The ends were cut back, 4 bases at V and 1 base at J, with 19 bases in the middle. Germline V lookup: CDR1 SGDLS, CDR2 YYNGEE. This CDR3 has 17 amino acids.

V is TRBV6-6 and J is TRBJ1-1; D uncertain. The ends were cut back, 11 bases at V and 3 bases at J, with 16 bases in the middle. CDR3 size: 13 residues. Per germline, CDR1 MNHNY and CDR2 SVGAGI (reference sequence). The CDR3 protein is CALGVARDTEAFF. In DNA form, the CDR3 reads TGTGCCCTTGGCGTAGCACGGGACACTGAAGCTTTCTTT.

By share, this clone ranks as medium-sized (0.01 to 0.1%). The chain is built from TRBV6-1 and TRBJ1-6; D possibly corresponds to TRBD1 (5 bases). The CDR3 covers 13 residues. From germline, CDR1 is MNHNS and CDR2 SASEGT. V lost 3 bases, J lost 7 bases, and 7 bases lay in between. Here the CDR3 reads CASSDRENSPLHF. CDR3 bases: TGTGCCAGCAGTGACAGGGAAAATTCACCCCTCCACTTT.

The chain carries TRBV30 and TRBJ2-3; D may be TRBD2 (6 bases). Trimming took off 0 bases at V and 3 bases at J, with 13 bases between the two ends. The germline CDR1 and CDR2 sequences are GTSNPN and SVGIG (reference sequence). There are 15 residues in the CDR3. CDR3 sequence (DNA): TGTGCCTGGAGTGTAGGAGCGGGTGAAACAGATACGCAGTATTTT. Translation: CAWSVGAGETDTQYF.

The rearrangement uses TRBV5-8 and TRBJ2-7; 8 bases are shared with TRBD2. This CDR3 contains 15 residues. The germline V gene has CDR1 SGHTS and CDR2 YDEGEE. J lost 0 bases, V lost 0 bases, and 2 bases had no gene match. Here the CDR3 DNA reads TGTGCCAGCAGCTTGGGCGGGAGGAGCTCCTACGAGCAGTACTTC. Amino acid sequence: CASSLGGRSSYEQYF. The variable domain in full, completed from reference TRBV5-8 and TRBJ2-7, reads EAGVTQSPTHLIKTRGQQATLRCSPISGHTSVYWYQQALGLGLQFLLWYDEGEERNRGNFPPRFSGRQFPNYSSELNVNALELEDSALYLCASSLGGRSSYEQYFGPGTRLTVT.

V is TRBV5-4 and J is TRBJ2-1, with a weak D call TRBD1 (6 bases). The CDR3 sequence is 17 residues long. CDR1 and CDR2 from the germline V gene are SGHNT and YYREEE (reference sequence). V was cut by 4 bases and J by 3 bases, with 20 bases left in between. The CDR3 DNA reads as TGTGCCAGCAGCCCAAGAGTAGGGGGAGCGGTCTACAATGAGCAGTTCTTC. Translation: CASSPRVGGAVYNEQFF.

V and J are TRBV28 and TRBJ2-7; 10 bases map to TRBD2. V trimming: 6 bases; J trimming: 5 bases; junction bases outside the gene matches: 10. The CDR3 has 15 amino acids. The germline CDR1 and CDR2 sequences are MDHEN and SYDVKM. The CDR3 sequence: CASRSSGSWVHEQYF. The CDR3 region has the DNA TGTGCCAGCAGGTCTAGCGGGAGTTGGGTCCACGAGCAGTACTTC.

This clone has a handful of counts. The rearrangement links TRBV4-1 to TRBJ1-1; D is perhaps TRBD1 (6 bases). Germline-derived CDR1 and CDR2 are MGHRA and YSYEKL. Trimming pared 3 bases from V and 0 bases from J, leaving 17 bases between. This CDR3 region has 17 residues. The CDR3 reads CASSQGPAGAVNTEAFF. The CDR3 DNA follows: TGCGCCAGCAGCCAGGGGCCCGCAGGGGCCGTGAACACTGAAGCTTTCTTT.

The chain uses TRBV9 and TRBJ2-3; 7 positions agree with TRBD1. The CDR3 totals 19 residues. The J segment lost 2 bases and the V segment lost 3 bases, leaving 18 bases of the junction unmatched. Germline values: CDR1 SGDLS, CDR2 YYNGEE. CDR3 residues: CASSAKASLTGKVTDTQYF. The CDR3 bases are TGTGCCAGCAGCGCTAAGGCCAGTTTGACAGGGAAAGTCACAGATACGCAGTATTTT. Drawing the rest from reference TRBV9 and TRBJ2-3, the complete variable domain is DSGVTQTPKHLITATGQRVTLRCSPRSGDLSVYWYQQSLDQGLQFLIQYYNGEERAKGNILERFSAQQFPDLHSELNLSSLELGDSALYFCASSAKASLTGKVTDTQYFGPGTRLTVL.

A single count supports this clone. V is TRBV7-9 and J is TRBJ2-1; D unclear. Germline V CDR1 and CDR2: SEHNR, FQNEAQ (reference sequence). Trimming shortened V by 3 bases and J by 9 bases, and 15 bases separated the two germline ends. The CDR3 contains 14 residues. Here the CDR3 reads CASSLISGFGEQFF. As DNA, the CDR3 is TGTGCCAGCAGCTTGATTTCGGGTTTCGGTGAGCAGTTCTTC. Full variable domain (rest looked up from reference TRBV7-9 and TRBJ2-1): DTGVSQNPRHKITKRGQNVTFRCDPISEHNRLYWYRQTLGQGPEFLTYFQNEAQLEKSRLLSDRFSAERPKGSFSTLEIQRTEQGDSAMYLCASSLISGFGEQFFGPGTRLTVL.

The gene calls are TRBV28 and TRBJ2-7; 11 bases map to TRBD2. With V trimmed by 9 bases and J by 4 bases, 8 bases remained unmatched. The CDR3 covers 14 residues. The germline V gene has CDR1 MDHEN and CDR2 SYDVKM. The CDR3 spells CASRPGLADYEQYF. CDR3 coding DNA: TGTGCCAGTCGACCGGGACTAGCGGATTACGAGCAGTACTTC.

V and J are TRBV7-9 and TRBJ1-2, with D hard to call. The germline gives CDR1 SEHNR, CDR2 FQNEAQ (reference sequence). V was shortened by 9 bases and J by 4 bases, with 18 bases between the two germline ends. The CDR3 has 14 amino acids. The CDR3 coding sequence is TGTGCCAGTAAACCTCTTCGGGTTGCCTATGGCTACACCTTC. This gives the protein CASKPLRVAYGYTF.

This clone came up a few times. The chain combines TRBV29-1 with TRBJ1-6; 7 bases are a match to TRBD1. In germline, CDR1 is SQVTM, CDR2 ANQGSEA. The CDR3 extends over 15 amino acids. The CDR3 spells CREVEGASYNSPLHF. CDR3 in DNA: TGCAGAGAAGTGGAGGGGGCTTCCTATAATTCACCCCTCCACTTT.

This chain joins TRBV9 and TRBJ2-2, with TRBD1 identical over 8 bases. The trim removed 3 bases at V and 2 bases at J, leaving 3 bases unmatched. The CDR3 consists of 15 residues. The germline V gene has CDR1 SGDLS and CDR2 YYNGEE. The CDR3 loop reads CASSGTGTNTGELFF. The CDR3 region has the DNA TGTGCCAGCAGCGGGACAGGGACTAACACCGGGGAGCTGTTTTTT.

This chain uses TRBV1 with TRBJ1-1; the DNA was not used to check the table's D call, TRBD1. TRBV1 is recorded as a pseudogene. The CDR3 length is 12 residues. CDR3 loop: CTSSKTYREAFF. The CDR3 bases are TGCACCAGCAGCAAGACCTACAGGGAAGCTTTCTTT.

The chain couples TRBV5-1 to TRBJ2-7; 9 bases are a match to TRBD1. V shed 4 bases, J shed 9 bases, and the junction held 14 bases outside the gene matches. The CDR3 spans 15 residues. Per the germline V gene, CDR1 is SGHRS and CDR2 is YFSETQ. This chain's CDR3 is CASSLRDRDPSGQYF. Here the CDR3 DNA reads TGCGCCAGCAGCCTCCGGGACAGGGACCCCAGTGGGCAGTACTTC. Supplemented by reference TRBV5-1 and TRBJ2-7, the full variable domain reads KAGVTQTPRYLIKTRGQQVTLSCSPISGHRSVSWYQQTPGQGLQFLFEYFSETQRNKGNFPGRFSGRQFSNSRSEMNVSTLELGDSALYLCASSLRDRDPSGQYFGPGTRLTVT.